This note documents a single TCR beta chain sequence. The data were taken from a study of shared clonotypes between healthy human individuals. This table comes from immunoSEQ multiplex PCR, and its TCRdb copy is limited to in-frame clones, with some not included. The sample has 2 million to 2.5 million clones, just over 90% seen once. V lost 4 bases to trimming and J lost 0 bases; unmatched junction nucleotides: 16. The CDR3 loop spans 19 amino acids. In germline, CDR1 is SGHAT, CDR2 FQNNGV. V and J are TRBV11-2 and TRBJ2-7, with 9 nucleotides matching TRBD2. This receptor was taken from a man between 18 and 35 years old in good health. Some clones in this sample may be carry-over from other donors' samples. The sequencing input was naive CD4+ T cells from PBMCs. Subset denoted: CD45RA+ positively selected. CDR3 nucleotides: TGTGCCAGCAGCTCGCCGGAGGGGCTAGCGGGAAAGTTCTCCTACGAGCAGTACTTC. Amino acid sequence: CASSSPEGLAGKFSYEQYF.